The source of this T cell receptor beta chain is a study of blood T cells in healthy people across ages. A second PCR, run for roughly 7 to 12 cycles, used a sample-barcoded 5' primer plus a J-beta primer mix. Each cDNA molecule was tagged by a template-switch adaptor that had 12 random nucleotides. TCRdb independently ran MiXCR on the 5' RACE reads; one entry per CDR3 protein. The sample lists 800,000 to 950,000 distinct CDR3 sequences; 25% to 30% were seen once. Donors gave around 10 milliliters of peripheral blood apiece. These same records also appear under a second study, on T cells of mothers and their children. That report notes: Donors were three healthy Caucasian mothers and their six children.

This clonotype originated in a woman between 40 and 50 years old in good health. Sample: blood.

This chain's CDR3 is CASSPYSYGELFF. CDR3 bases: TGTGCCAGCAGTCCCTACTCGTACGGGGAGCTGTTTTTT. The J gene is TRBJ2-2, the V gene TRBV12-3 or TRBV12-4; D unresolved. With 5 bases removed from V and 7 bases from J, the gap between germline ends came to 11 bases. The CDR3 totals 13 residues.